The 25 T cell receptor beta chains in this list originate from one sample, sequenced in a study of OX40 agonist ivuxolimab in advanced cancers. Produced via immunoSEQ multiplex PCR; TCRdb's table is partial and in-frame only. This sample has about 64,000 clones, with approximately 82% found just once. The input for sequencing was CD4+ or CD8+ T cells sorted from blood, taken in a trial of the OX40 agonist ivuxolimab. The receptors originated from an adult with an advanced solid tumor such as melanoma, head and neck, liver or kidney cancer.

The chain links TRBV19 to TRBJ2-6; 7 bases line up with TRBD1. Germline-derived CDR1 and CDR2 are LNHDA and SQIVND (reference sequence). J lost 2 bases, V lost 5 bases, and 6 bases had no gene match. The CDR3 loop spans 16 amino acids. The CDR3 region is CASSDRVSPGANVLTF. Written as DNA, the CDR3 is TGTGCCAGTAGTGACAGGGTAAGCCCTGGGGCCAACGTCCTGACTTTC.

This clone has more than one count but fewer than ten. The V and J genes are TRBV10-3 and TRBJ2-2; D gene unclear. V was clipped by 4 bases and J by 3 bases, with 12 bases between them. The CDR3 totals 15 residues. The germline V gene has CDR1 ENHRY and CDR2 SYGVKD. This CDR3 is CAISADRTYTGELFF. CDR3 coding DNA: TGTGCCATCAGTGCGGACCGGACGTACACCGGGGAGCTGTTTTTT.

This chain joins TRBV5-4 and TRBJ2-1; 9 bases match TRBD1. This CDR3 is 15 amino acids long. With 0 bases clipped from V and 7 bases from J, the junction kept 5 bases outside the gene matches. Germline assignment: CDR1 SGHNT and CDR2 YYREEE (reference sequence). The CDR3 protein is CASSLVRTGDNEQFF. In DNA form, the CDR3 reads TGTGCCAGCAGCTTGGTTAGGACAGGGGATAATGAGCAGTTCTTC.

This clone has only one observation. This chain links TRBV5-1 with TRBJ2-2; TRBD1 matches at 8 bases. The J segment lost 6 bases and the V segment lost 0 bases, leaving 7 bases of the junction unmatched. Germline V CDR1 and CDR2: SGHRS, YFSETQ. The CDR3 has 16 residues. The CDR3 loop reads CASSLEGQGIPGELFF. The CDR3 coding sequence is TGCGCCAGCAGCTTGGAAGGACAGGGAATACCCGGGGAGCTGTTTTTT.

This clone was observed a handful of times. The chain has TRBV7-9 and TRBJ2-7, with 9 bases matching TRBD1. The CDR3 consists of 15 residues. The J segment lost 5 bases and the V segment lost 1 base, leaving 6 bases of the junction unmatched. Germline CDR1 reads SEHNR; CDR2 reads FQNEAQ (reference sequence). The CDR3 sequence: CASSLVGQGFHEQYF. The CDR3 DNA is TGTGCCAGCAGCTTAGTAGGACAGGGGTTCCACGAGCAGTACTTC.

CDR3 residues: CASSLGAAKGAFF. Written as DNA, the CDR3 is TGTGCCAGCAGCTTAGGGGCTGCAAAGGGAGCTTTCTTT. The chain employs TRBV7-2 and TRBJ1-1; D is unresolved. The CDR3 totals 13 residues. V lost 1 base and J lost 10, with 13 bases in between. Germline CDR1 reads SGHTA; CDR2 reads FQGNSA.

The J gene is TRBJ2-2, the V gene TRBV7-3; D might be TRBD1 (6 bases). CDR1 SGHTA and CDR2 FQGTGA come from the germline V gene. V shed 5 bases and J shed 2 bases, with 9 bases lying between them. The CDR3 contains 14 residues. The CDR3 protein is CASSPGHNTGELFF. CDR3 nucleotides: TGTGCCAGCAGCCCGGGACACAACACCGGGGAGCTGTTTTTT.

The chain has TRBV7-2 and TRBJ1-2; tentatively, D is TRBD1 (6 bases). CDR3 length: 13 residues. From germline, CDR1 is SGHTA and CDR2 FQGNSA. The ends were cut back, 2 bases at V and 7 bases at J, with 11 bases in the middle. The CDR3 nucleotides are TGTGCCAGCAGCTTACCAGGGGATAGTGGCTACACCTTC. This gives the protein CASSLPGDSGYTF.

This clone was observed a single time. The junction shows a germline mismatch at one end, possibly a read error. V usage is TRBV7-9 and J usage is TRBJ2-3; 7 bases map to TRBD1. Per the germline V gene, CDR1 is SEHNR and CDR2 is FQNEAQ (reference sequence). The CDR3 has 15 amino acids. The CDR3 is CASSPEGQPRDTQYF. CDR3 nucleotide sequence: TGCGCCAGCAGCCCTGAGGGACAGCCTAGGGATACGCAGTATTTT.

This rearrangement joins TRBV28 to TRBJ2-2; 8 nucleotides align to TRBD2. Germline V gene data show CDR1 as MDHEN and CDR2 as SYDVKM. Unmatched junction bases numbered 8, after V lost 5 bases and J lost 3 bases. The CDR3 is 16 residues long. The CDR3 spells CASSPLGLGDTGELFF. CDR3 DNA: TGTGCCAGCAGTCCCCTGGGACTAGGGGACACCGGGGAGCTGTTTTTT.

The chain has TRBV6-5 and TRBJ2-5, with TRBD1 as a possible D gene (6 bases). V was trimmed by 6 bases and J by 3 bases, leaving 11 bases between them. Looked up from germline, CDR1 is MNHEY and CDR2 is SVGAGI. The CDR3 runs to 13 residues. The CDR3: CASRDGTKETQYF. Written as DNA, the CDR3 is TGTGCCAGCAGAGACGGGACAAAAGAGACCCAGTACTTC.

The chain is built from TRBV10-2 and TRBJ2-3; D remains unclear. The V gene's germline CDR1 is WSHSY and CDR2 SAAADI. With 8 bases removed from V and 0 bases from J, the gap between germline ends came to 6 bases. The CDR3 has 12 amino acids. The CDR3 coding sequence is TGCGCCAGCCGACGGAGCACAGATACGCAGTATTTT. Encoded protein: CASRRSTDTQYF.

J is TRBJ2-3 and V is TRBV6-5, with 11 bases matching TRBD2. CDR3 length: 13 amino acids. Germline loops: CDR1 MNHEY, CDR2 SVGAGI. The V gene end was trimmed by 7 bases and the J gene end by 6 bases; junction bases not matched to a gene: 3. The DNA for the CDR3 is TGTGCCAGCATAGCGGGAGGGGGGGATACGCAGTATTTT. Protein product: CASIAGGGDTQYF.

V and J are TRBV5-4 and TRBJ2-1; a weak D match, TRBD1 (6 bases). The CDR3 has 13 amino acids. The V gene's germline CDR1 is SGHNT and CDR2 YYREEE (reference sequence). Trimming cost V 5 bases and J 10 bases, with 16 bases left between them. The chain's CDR3 is CASSKQGSKEQFF. Here the CDR3 DNA reads TGTGCCAGCAGTAAACAGGGATCGAAGGAGCAGTTCTTC.

This chain links TRBV15 with TRBJ1-1; no clear D. This CDR3 has 13 amino acids. The germline V gene encodes CDR1 LNHNV and CDR2 YYDKDF (reference sequence). The ends were cut back, 5 bases at V and 5 bases at J, with 12 bases in the middle. CDR3 protein: CATSFRRATEAFF. CDR3 bases: TGTGCCACCAGCTTTCGGCGGGCGACTGAAGCTTTCTTT.

J is TRBJ2-5 and V is TRBV7-9, with 7 positions matching TRBD1. The V segment lost 3 bases and the J segment 2 bases; nucleotides outside the gene matches: 12. The germline V gene encodes CDR1 SEHNR and CDR2 FQNEAQ (reference sequence). The CDR3 extends over 17 amino acids. CDR3 nucleotide sequence: TGTGCCAGCAGCTTCACGGACAGGTTCTTGGGACAAGAGACCCAGTACTTC. Its translation: CASSFTDRFLGQETQYF.

The chain uses TRBV30 and TRBJ1-1, with a tentative D call TRBD1 (5 bases). The CDR3 has 12 residues. In germline, CDR1 is GTSNPN, CDR2 SVGIG (reference sequence). The V and J ends lost 5 bases and 1 base respectively, with 8 bases between them. The CDR3 is CAWGHPNTEAFF. In DNA form, the CDR3 reads TGTGCCTGGGGACACCCGAACACTGAAGCTTTCTTT.

The rearrangement joins TRBV10-1 to TRBJ1-1; D remains unclear. The CDR3 length is 10 residues. Germline V CDR1 and CDR2: WNHNN, SYGVQD (reference sequence). V was trimmed by 11 bases and J by 4 bases, leaving 8 bases between them. The CDR3 is CAPRSTEAFF. Here the CDR3 DNA reads TGCGCCCCAAGGTCCACTGAAGCTTTCTTT.

V and J are TRBV6-6 and TRBJ2-7; TRBD1 matches 10 bases. Germline V lookup: CDR1 MNHNY, CDR2 SVGAGI (reference sequence). The CDR3 sequence is 15 residues long. J gave up 3 bases and V 4 bases, and 6 bases lay outside the gene matches. The CDR3 DNA sequence: TGTGCCAGCAGTTCCCGGGACAGGGGAAGCTACGAGCAGTACTTC. It codes for CASSSRDRGSYEQYF.

The CDR3 is CASSQDTQETQYF. The CDR3 DNA is TGCGCCAGCAGCCAAGACACCCAAGAGACCCAGTACTTC. The chain has TRBV4-1 and TRBJ2-5, with D unclear. The length of the CDR3 is 13 residues. V shed 0 bases and J shed 1 base, with 3 bases lying between them. Germline V gene sequence: CDR1 MGHRA, CDR2 YSYEKL.

The chain combines TRBV6-6 with TRBJ1-1, with TRBD1 as a possible D gene (5 bases). CDR1 is MNHNY, CDR2 SVGAGI, per germline (reference sequence). V dropped 8 bases and J dropped 7 bases, with 11 bases sitting between them. The CDR3 length is 11 residues. The CDR3 spells CASGGYNEAFF. For the CDR3, the DNA is TGTGCCAGCGGGGGGTACAATGAAGCTTTCTTT.

The chain employs TRBV7-9 and TRBJ2-7; no reliable D call. V lost 5 bases and J lost 5, with 16 bases in between. The CDR3 has 14 amino acids. Germline-derived CDR1 and CDR2 are SEHNR and FQNEAQ (reference sequence). The CDR3 protein is CASSPRATPDEQYF. CDR3 nucleotides: TGTGCCAGCAGCCCCCGCGCTACGCCGGACGAGCAGTACTTC.

The chain uses TRBV7-3 and TRBJ2-5, with 8 bases that match TRBD1. This CDR3 spans 15 amino acids. Germline V gives CDR1 SGHTA, CDR2 FQGTGA. With 6 bases clipped from V and 1 base from J, the junction kept 7 bases outside the gene matches. CDR3 sequence (DNA): TGTGCCAGCAGTTTACTCGGGACAGGCCAAGAGACCCAGTACTTC. It translates to CASSLLGTGQETQYF.

This clone was counted a single time. J is TRBJ1-3 and V is TRBV18; 9 nucleotides agree with TRBD1. CDR1 and CDR2 from the germline V gene are KGHSH and LQKENI. The CDR3 is 19 amino acids. J gave up 3 bases and V 2 bases, and 14 bases lay outside the gene matches. Here the CDR3 reads CASSPTPGTGTSVGNTIYF. The CDR3 DNA reads as TGTGCCAGCTCACCAACTCCCGGGACAGGGACCTCAGTTGGAAACACCATATATTTT. The full variable domain, completed using reference TRBV18 and TRBJ1-3, is NAGVMQNPRHLVRRRGQEARLRCSPMKGHSHVYWYRQLPEEGLKFMVYLQKENIIDESGMPKERFSAEFPKEGPSILRIQQVVRGDSAAYFCASSPTPGTGTSVGNTIYFGEGSWLTVV.

This chain uses TRBV7-9 with TRBJ2-1, with 7 bases identical to TRBD2. V trimming: 1 base; J trimming: 7 bases; junction bases outside the gene matches: 4. This CDR3 comprises 14 residues. CDR1 is SEHNR and CDR2 is FQNEAQ in the germline V gene (reference sequence). The CDR3 DNA follows: TGTGCCAGCAGCTTAGGTCTAGCGGTAAATGAGCAGTTCTTC. Translated: CASSLGLAVNEQFF.